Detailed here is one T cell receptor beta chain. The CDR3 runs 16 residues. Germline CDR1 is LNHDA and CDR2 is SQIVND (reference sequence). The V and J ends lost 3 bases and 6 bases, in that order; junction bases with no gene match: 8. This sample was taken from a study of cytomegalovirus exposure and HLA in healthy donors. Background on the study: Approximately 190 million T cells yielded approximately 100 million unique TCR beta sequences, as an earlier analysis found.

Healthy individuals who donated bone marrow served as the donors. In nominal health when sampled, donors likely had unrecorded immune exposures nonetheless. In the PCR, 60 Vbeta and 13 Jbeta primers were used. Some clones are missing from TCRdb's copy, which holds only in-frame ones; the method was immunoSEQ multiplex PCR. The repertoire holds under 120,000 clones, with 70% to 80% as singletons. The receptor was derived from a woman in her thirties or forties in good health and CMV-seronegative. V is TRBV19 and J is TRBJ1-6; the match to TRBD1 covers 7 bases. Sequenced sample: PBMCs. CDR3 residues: CASSMRQGKGNSPLHF. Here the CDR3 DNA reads TGTGCCAGTAGTATGCGACAGGGAAAGGGTAATTCACCCCTCCACTTT. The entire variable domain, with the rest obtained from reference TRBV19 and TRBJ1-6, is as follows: DGGITQSPKYLFRKEGQNVTLSCEQNLNHDAMYWYRQDPGQGLRLIYYSQIVNDFQKGDIAEGYSVSREKKESFPLTVTSAQKNPTAFYLCASSMRQGKGNSPLHFGNGTRLTVT.